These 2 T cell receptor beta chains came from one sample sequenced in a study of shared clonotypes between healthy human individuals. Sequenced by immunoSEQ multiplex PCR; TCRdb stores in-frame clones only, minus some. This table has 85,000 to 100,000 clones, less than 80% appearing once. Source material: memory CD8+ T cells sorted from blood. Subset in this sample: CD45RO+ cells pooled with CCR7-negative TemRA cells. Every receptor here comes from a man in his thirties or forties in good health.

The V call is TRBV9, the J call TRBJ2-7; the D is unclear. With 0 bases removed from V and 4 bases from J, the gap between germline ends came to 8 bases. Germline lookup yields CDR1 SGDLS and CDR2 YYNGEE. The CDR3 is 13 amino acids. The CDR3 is CASSVGPPYEQYF. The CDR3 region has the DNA TGTGCCAGCAGCGTAGGCCCGCCTTACGAGCAGTACTTC.

The CDR3 loop reads CASKGLAGGRTDTQYF. In DNA form, the CDR3 reads TGTGCCAGCAAAGGGTTGGCGGGAGGGCGCACAGATACGCAGTATTTT. This rearrangement joins TRBV2 to TRBJ2-3; 9 positions match TRBD2. The germline CDR1 and CDR2 sequences are SNHLY and FYNNEI. The CDR3 runs to 16 residues. The ends lost 7 bases at V and 1 base at J; junction bases unmatched: 9.